The 3 T cell receptor beta chains in this list originate from one sample, sequenced in a study of T cell responses to AZD1222 COVID-19 vaccine (dated by TCRdb to about 2021). This specimen's time point label, per the study, means: about 28 days (+/-7) after the second vaccine dose. The treatment or condition label on this specimen signifies: meningococcal conjugate vaccine given as trial control. Library method: the immunoSEQ multiplex PCR assay. The table was pulled from immuneACCESS by TCRdb, which kept in-frame rearrangements only. Such tables lose some clones; where checked, under half of the loss comes from unresolved V genes, and the rest has no known cause. Recorded for this sample are roughly 180,000 clones; approximately 95% of them occurred a single time. The ten largest make up about 1% of the sample. This sample comprised peripheral blood, obtained 28 days after the second dose of the MenACWY control vaccine. Receptor source: an adult who received the MenACWY meningococcal vaccine as a control.

CDR3 bases: TGCGCCAGCAGCTTGCAGGGGGGGGCCACTGAAGCTTTCTTT. It encodes CASSLQGGATEAFF. The chain uses TRBV5-1 and TRBJ1-1, with 7 bases lining up with TRBD1. Losses at the gene ends were 1 base for V and 4 bases for J; bases not matched to a gene: 4. The CDR3 covers 14 residues. Germline CDR1 reads SGHRS; CDR2 reads YFSETQ.

The V and J genes are TRBV4-1 and TRBJ1-5, with TRBD1 matching over 7 bases. V gave up 3 bases and J gave up 6 bases; unmatched junction bases: 2. The CDR3 is 13 amino acids. CDR1 is MGHRA, CDR2 YSYEKL, per germline. CDR3 in DNA: TGCGCCAGCAGCCATACAGGGGCTCAGCCCCAGCATTTT. This translates into CASSHTGAQPQHF.

The CDR3 spells CASSQGAGEAFF. The CDR3 nucleotides read TGTGCCAGCAGCCAAGGGGCAGGGGAAGCTTTCTTT. V is TRBV3-1 (or the pseudogene TRBV3-2) and J is TRBJ1-1; D might be TRBD1 (5 bases). Trimming pared 1 base from V and 8 bases from J, leaving 8 bases between. This CDR3 region has 12 residues. From germline, CDR1 is LGHDT and CDR2 YNNKEL (reference sequence).